Listed below are T cell receptor beta chains from one sample, sequenced in a study of T cells in localized non-small cell lung cancer. Produced via immunoSEQ multiplex PCR; TCRdb's table is partial and in-frame only. The sample has over 40,000 clones, approximately 80% seen once. Sequencing used peripheral blood mononuclear cells, obtained before any cancer treatment. The receptors shown here come from a man between 40 and 70 years old with stage III lung adenocarcinoma. Both conserved end residues are part of each CDR3. A D gene is named only where the DNA matches it firmly. Clone size is given for some rows only: seen once, a few or many times, or a class if the clone is expanded.

V gene: TRBV9; clone size: .; J gene: TRBJ2-1; D gene: TRBD2; CDR3 protein: CASSLEGAGKNEQFF; CDR3 DNA: TGTGCCAGCAGCCTCGAGGGAGCGGGAAAGAATGAGCAGTTCTTC
V gene: TRBV19; clone size: .; J gene: TRBJ2-2; D gene: .; CDR3 protein: CASRGSGELFF; CDR3 DNA: TGTGCCAGTAGAGGGTCCGGGGAGCTGTTTTTT
V gene: TRBV23-1; clone size: .; J gene: TRBJ1-5; D gene: .; CDR3 protein: CASYDGTLDSNQPQHF; CDR3 DNA: TGCGCCAGCTACGACGGGACACTAGATAGCAATCAGCCCCAGCATTTT
V gene: TRBV28; clone size: .; J gene: TRBJ1-2; D gene: .; CDR3 protein: CASSPRFGNYGYTF; CDR3 DNA: TGTGCCAGCAGCCCCAGGTTCGGAAACTATGGCTACACCTTC
V gene: TRBV28; clone size: few; J gene: TRBJ2-7; D gene: .; CDR3 protein: CASSSPERSYEQYF; CDR3 DNA: TGTGCCAGCAGTTCCCCGGAGAGGTCCTACGAGCAGTACTTC
V gene: TRBV7-2; clone size: once; J gene: TRBJ2-2; D gene: .; CDR3 protein: CASTVGGANTGELFF; CDR3 DNA: TGTGCCAGCACCGTAGGAGGCGCGAACACCGGGGAGCTGTTTTTT
V gene: TRBV29-1; clone size: once; J gene: TRBJ2-2; D gene: TRBD2; CDR3 protein: CSVDTGTRNTGELFF; CDR3 DNA: TGCAGCGTTGACACCGGGACTAGGAACACCGGGGAGCTGTTTTTT
V gene: TRBV19; clone size: .; J gene: TRBJ1-2; D gene: .; CDR3 protein: CASSNRYGYTF; CDR3 DNA: TGTGCCAGTAGTAACCGGTACGGCTACACCTTC
V gene: TRBV4-2; clone size: .; J gene: TRBJ1-4; D gene: .; CDR3 protein: CASSQDLAATNEKLFF; CDR3 DNA: TGTGCCAGCAGCCAAGATCTGGCTGCAACTAATGAAAAACTGTTTTTT
V gene: TRBV5-1; clone size: .; J gene: TRBJ2-5; D gene: .; CDR3 protein: CASSLGDTNGETQYF; CDR3 DNA: TGCGCCAGCAGCTTGGGTGACACGAATGGGGAGACCCAGTACTTC
V gene: TRBV5-4; clone size: .; J gene: TRBJ1-5; D gene: TRBD1; CDR3 protein: CASSPGTGADQPQHF; CDR3 DNA: TGTGCCAGCAGTCCGGGGACAGGAGCGGATCAGCCCCAGCATTTT
V gene: TRBV6-1; clone size: few; J gene: TRBJ2-7; D gene: .; CDR3 protein: CASSESGNLYEQYF; CDR3 DNA: TGTGCCAGCAGTGAATCGGGGAACCTCTACGAGCAGTACTTC
V gene: TRBV2; clone size: .; J gene: TRBJ2-7; D gene: .; CDR3 protein: CASGLRDVHEQYF; CDR3 DNA: TGTGCCAGCGGACTACGGGACGTCCACGAGCAGTACTTC